Shown below are 8 T cell receptor beta chains from a single sample sequenced in a study of long-term antiretroviral therapy in people with HIV. This was the immunoSEQ v3.0 assay at survey level. Produced via immunoSEQ multiplex PCR; TCRdb's table is partial and in-frame only. Here the sample spans some 28,000 clones, 85% to 95% being singletons. The sequencing here drew on unsorted PBMCs, taken 5.3 years after starting antiretroviral therapy. The receptors come from a middle-aged man with HIV.

The chain employs TRBV7-6 and TRBJ1-3; a weak D match, TRBD1 (5 bases). Trimming removed 5 bases from V and 2 bases from J, with 13 bases in between. Germline V lookup: CDR1 SGHVS, CDR2 FNYEAQ. This CDR3 has 15 residues. The CDR3 sequence is CASSPVGGTGNTIYF. In nucleotides, the CDR3 is TGTGCCAGCAGCCCAGTTGGGGGGACTGGAAACACCATATATTTT.

This sequence joins TRBV19 and TRBJ2-5; TRBD2 is a possible D gene (5 bases). V was cut by 4 bases and J by 8 bases, with 20 bases left in between. This CDR3 has 15 amino acids. Per germline, CDR1 LNHDA and CDR2 SQIVND (reference sequence). CDR3 DNA sequence: TGTGCCAGTAGTAAGAAAGAACTAGGGATAGAAACCCAGTACTTC. Translation: CASSKKELGIETQYF.

By share, this clone counts as medium-sized. This sequence joins TRBV6-5 and TRBJ1-6; D call uncertain. The V end was cut by 0 bases, the J end by 7 bases, with 7 bases between. Looked up from germline, CDR1 is MNHEY and CDR2 is SVGAGI. CDR3 length equals 14 residues. The CDR3 region has the DNA TGTGCCAGCAGTTACTCGGGGAGGAATTCACCCCTCCACTTT. It specifies CASSYSGRNSPLHF.

This chain links TRBV28 with TRBJ2-7, with D perhaps TRBD1 (6 bases). CDR3 size: 14 residues. Per the germline V gene, CDR1 is MDHEN and CDR2 is SYDVKM. Trimming pared 6 bases from V and 0 bases from J, leaving 12 bases between. CDR3 protein: CASSLGQLSYEQYF. The CDR3 DNA follows: TGTGCCAGCAGCCTTGGACAGCTCTCCTACGAGCAGTACTTC.

The V gene is TRBV4-1, the J gene TRBJ2-7; 7 bases agree with TRBD1. Germline trimming cut 0 bases from V and 5 bases from J; bases unmatched to any gene: 4. This CDR3 comprises 14 residues. The V gene's germline CDR1 is MGHRA and CDR2 YSYEKL. CDR3 bases: TGCGCCAGCAGCCAAGATGACAGGGTCCACGAGCAGTACTTC. Translating gives CASSQDDRVHEQYF.

The CDR3 here is CASQTDYEQYF. CDR3 DNA: TGTGCCTCGCAGACGGACTACGAGCAGTACTTC. The rearrangement uses TRBV30 and TRBJ2-7; D unclear. V shed 7 bases and J shed 3 bases, with 10 bases lying between them. Per the germline V gene, CDR1 is GTSNPN and CDR2 is SVGIG (reference sequence). This CDR3 has 11 residues.

CDR3 coding DNA: TGTGCTAGTGGTTCCTTAGCGGGGGGACGGAATGAGCAGTTCTTC. Translating gives CASGSLAGGRNEQFF. V is TRBV12-5 and J is TRBJ2-1; TRBD2 matches 10 bases. Germline CDR1 is LGHNT and CDR2 is FRNRAP. The junction had 7 bases not matched to a gene; V was cut back by 4 bases and J by 7 bases. CDR3 size: 15 residues.

The V call is TRBV11-2, the J call TRBJ1-2; possible D gene TRBD1, 6 bases. Germline values: CDR1 SGHAT, CDR2 FQNNGV. V lost 0 bases and J lost 5, with 16 bases in between. The CDR3 spans 16 residues. The CDR3 nucleotides are TGTGCCAGCAGCTTAGATCTCCAGGGGTATAAATATGGCTACACCTTC. Translating it yields CASSLDLQGYKYGYTF.